One and the same sample provided the 9 T cell receptor beta chains below, sequenced in a study of Graves' ophthalmopathy and Graves' hyperthyroidism (dated by TCRdb to about 2018). Sequencing took place on an Illumina HiSeq 2000. For repertoire sequencing, TCR beta CDR3 regions were amplified from RNA transcripts. HTBI primers and the Qiagen OneStep RT-PCR kit were used in a first-round RT-PCR, which was followed by a second-round multiplex PCR, size selection and purification. Through fastp at Q25 and MiXCR, TCRdb rebuilt clones from the public reads, retaining in-frame beta chains. When rows share a CDR3 protein, they turn into one entry using the most common DNA and genes. This sample gives around 600,000 distinct CDR3 sequences in total; 35% to 50% of them show up just once. Roughly 3% of the sample comes from the top ten. The material sequenced was peripheral blood. These receptors came from an adult man with Graves' ophthalmopathy.

The V call is TRBV10-3, the J call TRBJ1-6; 9 bases are a match to TRBD1. Germline V lookup: CDR1 ENHRY, CDR2 SYGVKD. The CDR3 is made up of 15 amino acids. V was clipped by 10 bases and J by 9 bases; unmatched bases: 13. CDR3 in DNA: TGTGCCACCGCCGGGACAGGGCTACCTAGTTCACCCCTCCACTTT. This sequence encodes CATAGTGLPSSPLHF.

This clonotype was detected only a few times. The chain recombines TRBV11-2 with TRBJ2-5; D unresolved. The germline V gene encodes CDR1 SGHAT and CDR2 FQNNGV. The CDR3 covers 19 residues. V was cut by 4 bases and J by 4 bases, with 28 bases left in between. CDR3 residues: CASSSYPDPYRAPTETQYF. The CDR3 DNA follows: TGTGCCAGCAGCTCCTACCCCGATCCCTACCGGGCTCCAACAGAGACCCAGTACTTC.

This clonotype was counted between two and nine times. The V and J genes are TRBV12-3 or TRBV12-4 and TRBJ1-1; D perhaps matches TRBD1 (6 bases). This CDR3 spans 16 amino acids. The V end was cut by 5 bases, the J end by 3 bases, with 19 bases between. The chain's CDR3 is CASSHRGGRRYTEAFF. Written as DNA, the CDR3 is TGTGCCAGCAGTCACCGAGGGGGGCGCAGGTACACTGAAGCTTTCTTT.

This clonotype occurred many times. This chain joins TRBV10-3 and TRBJ1-4, with D tentatively TRBD1 (5 bases). This CDR3 contains 17 residues. The germline gives CDR1 ENHRY, CDR2 SYGVKD. V lost 5 bases, J lost 0 bases, and 16 bases lay in between. CDR3 coding DNA: TGTGCCATCAGTTCATCCCCCAGGGATACAACTAATGAAAAACTGTTTTTT. As protein: CAISSSPRDTTNEKLFF.

This clonotype has only a few counts. The genes are TRBV4-2 and TRBJ2-5; TRBD1 agrees at 8 bases. Germline loops: CDR1 LGHNA, CDR2 YNFKEQ. There are 16 residues in the CDR3. Trimming at V came to 3 bases and at J to 2 bases, leaving 8 bases not matched to a gene. The CDR3 is CASSHNLDRGQETQYF. As DNA, the CDR3 is TGTGCCAGCAGCCACAACCTCGACAGGGGACAAGAGACCCAGTACTTC.

This clonotype was counted at least ten times. V gene TRBV2 combines with J gene TRBJ1-1, with a possible D match to TRBD1 (6 bases). V dropped 7 bases and J dropped 0 bases, with 12 bases sitting between them. The germline V gene encodes CDR1 SNHLY and CDR2 FYNNEI. The CDR3 consists of 14 residues. The CDR3: CASIPQGLNTEAFF. The CDR3 nucleotides read TGTGCCAGCATTCCTCAGGGGTTGAACACTGAAGCTTTCTTT. Full variable domain (missing parts from reference TRBV2 and TRBJ1-1): EPEVTQTPSHQVTQMGQEVILRCVPISNHLYFYWYRQILGQKVEFLVSFYNNEISEKSEIFDDQFSVERPDGSNFTLKIRSTKLEDSAMYFCASIPQGLNTEAFFGQGTRLTVV.

The chain combines TRBV29-1 with TRBJ1-1; possible D gene TRBD1, 6 bases. CDR1 SQVTM and CDR2 ANQGSEA come from the germline V gene. The V end was cut by 8 bases, the J end by 1 base, with 11 bases between. The CDR3 loop spans 12 amino acids. The CDR3 region is CSIGQRNTEAFF. CDR3 in DNA: TGCAGCATCGGACAGAGGAACACTGAAGCTTTCTTT.

The V call is TRBV20-1, the J call TRBJ1-1, with TRBD1 matching over 9 bases. The trim removed 1 base at V and 5 bases at J, leaving 2 bases unmatched. Germline CDR1 DFQATT, CDR2 SNEGSKA (reference sequence). The CDR3 covers 13 residues. CDR3 residues: CSARADRGTEAFF. The CDR3 bases are TGCAGTGCTAGAGCGGACAGGGGAACTGAAGCTTTCTTT.

This clonotype was counted once. The rearrangement joins TRBV6-2 or TRBV6-3 to TRBJ2-7, with TRBD1 matching 8 bases. The CDR3 spans 14 residues. Germline V gene lookup returns CDR1 MNHEY and CDR2 SVGEGT. J was trimmed by 3 bases and V by 10 bases; bases with no gene match: 11. The CDR3 coding sequence is TGTGCCACTGGAATCGGACAGGGTAGCTACGAGCAGTACTTC. Amino acids: CATGIGQGSYEQYF.